The clone carrying this T cell receptor beta chain was found once. Sequenced by immunoSEQ multiplex PCR; TCRdb stores in-frame clones only, minus some. The sample lists some 43,000 clones, roughly 90% seen once, with approximately 15% in the top ten. The sample is drawn from a study of blood T cell repertoires in COVID-19. The source is a man aged 55-75 years with active COVID-19. Input material: peripheral blood.

The CDR3 coding sequence is TGTGCCAGCAGACCCGGGACAGGATCCTACGAGCAGTACTTC. Protein product: CASRPGTGSYEQYF. The chain combines TRBV27 with TRBJ2-7, with 8 bases fitting TRBD1. The germline V gene encodes CDR1 MNHEY and CDR2 SMNVEV (reference sequence). The CDR3 contains 14 residues. The V gene end was trimmed by 6 bases and the J gene end by 1 base; junction bases not matched to a gene: 5.